This T cell receptor (beta chain) was identified during a study of shared clonotypes between healthy human individuals. Notes on this clone: The antigen is undetermined.

Profiling relied on immunoSEQ multiplex PCR, and the TCRdb table lists in-frame clones only, not all of them. Found here are approximately 810,000 clones, 80% to 95% of them singletons; the top ten hold about 24%. Trimming stripped 8 bases from V and 0 bases from J, with 5 bases between. The V gene's germline CDR1 is SNHLY and CDR2 FYNNEI. The CDR3 is made up of 11 amino acids. Study results and limitations: Generally, estimated richness proved larger in naive subsets than it did in memory subsets. Sampling involved blood alone; tissue repertoires likely differ.

CD45RO-negative, CCR7-positively selected cells formed the naive CD8 fraction, excluding terminally differentiated effector memory CD45RA+ cells. This receptor was obtained from a man aged 25 to 40 in good health. The sample taken for sequencing was naive CD8+ T cells sorted from blood. This chain uses TRBV2 with TRBJ2-7; unclear D gene. The CDR3 bases are TGTGCCAGCGTTAGCTCCTACGAGCAGTACTTC. Its translation is CASVSSYEQYF.